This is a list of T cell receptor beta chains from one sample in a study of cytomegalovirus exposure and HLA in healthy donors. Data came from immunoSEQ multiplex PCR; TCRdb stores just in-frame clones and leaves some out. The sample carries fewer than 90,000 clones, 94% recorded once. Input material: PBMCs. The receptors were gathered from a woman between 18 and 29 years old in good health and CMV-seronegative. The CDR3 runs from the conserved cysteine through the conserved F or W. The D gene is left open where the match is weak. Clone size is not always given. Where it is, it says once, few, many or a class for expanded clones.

CDR3 protein: CASSPLADTQYF
CDR3 DNA: TGTGCCAGCAGCCCTCTAGCGGATACGCAGTATTTT
clone size: NA
V gene: TRBV27
D gene: NA
J gene: TRBJ2-3

CDR3 protein: CASSESFGLAGTPTDTQYF
CDR3 DNA: TGCGCCAGCAGTGAGTCTTTTGGACTAGCGGGGACTCCCACAGATACGCAGTATTTT
clone size: NA
V gene: TRBV10-1
D gene: TRBD2
J gene: TRBJ2-3

CDR3 protein: CASSWGTRGDTQYF
CDR3 DNA: TGCGCCAGCAGCTGGGGGACCAGGGGGGATACGCAGTATTTT
clone size: NA
V gene: TRBV5-1
D gene: TRBD1
J gene: TRBJ2-3

CDR3 protein: CASSVVTSGHNEQFF
CDR3 DNA: TGTGCCAGCAGCGTAGTGACTAGCGGACACAATGAGCAGTTCTTC
clone size: NA
V gene: TRBV9
D gene: TRBD2
J gene: TRBJ2-1

CDR3 protein: CASSVPGQGVGYTF
CDR3 DNA: TGTGCCAGTAGTGTCCCGGGACAGGGGGTTGGCTACACCTTC
clone size: NA
V gene: TRBV19
D gene: TRBD1
J gene: TRBJ1-2

CDR3 protein: CASSYEGAEAFF
CDR3 DNA: TGTGCCAGCAGTTACGAAGGGGCTGAAGCTTTCTTT
clone size: NA
V gene: TRBV6-5
D gene: NA
J gene: TRBJ1-1

CDR3 protein: CASSLHQGTGANVLTF
CDR3 DNA: TGTGCCAGCAGCCTACACCAGGGGACTGGGGCCAACGTCCTGACTTTC
clone size: NA
V gene: TRBV7-9
D gene: NA
J gene: TRBJ2-6

CDR3 protein: CASTQGTARNTIYF
CDR3 DNA: TGTGCCAGCACCCAAGGGACAGCAAGGAACACCATATATTTT
clone size: NA
V gene: TRBV6-6
D gene: TRBD1
J gene: TRBJ1-3

CDR3 protein: CASSEVTVASYGYTF
CDR3 DNA: TGTGCCAGCAGTGAAGTGACAGTTGCCTCGTATGGCTACACCTTC
clone size: NA
V gene: TRBV6-1
D gene: NA
J gene: TRBJ1-2

CDR3 protein: CASSKGGTRGNEQFF
CDR3 DNA: TGTGCCAGCAGCAAAGGGGGGACTAGAGGCAATGAGCAGTTCTTC
clone size: NA
V gene: TRBV21-1
D gene: NA
J gene: TRBJ2-1

CDR3 protein: CASSLTPTDYEQYF
CDR3 DNA: TGTGCCAGCAGCTTAACTCCGACAGACTACGAGCAGTACTTC
clone size: NA
V gene: TRBV11-1
D gene: NA
J gene: TRBJ2-7

CDR3 protein: CASKRLAGEKETQYF
CDR3 DNA: TGTGCCAGCAAACGACTAGCGGGGGAAAAAGAGACCCAGTACTTC
clone size: NA
V gene: TRBV2
D gene: TRBD2
J gene: TRBJ2-5

CDR3 protein: CASSDSGGRNTDTQYF
CDR3 DNA: TGTGCCAGCAGTGACTCAGGCGGGAGAAATACAGATACGCAGTATTTT
clone size: once
V gene: TRBV6-4
D gene: TRBD2
J gene: TRBJ2-3

CDR3 protein: CASSLLGGGRTADTQYF
CDR3 DNA: TGTGCCAGCAGCTTATTAGGGGGGGGCAGGACCGCAGATACGCAGTATTTT
clone size: NA
V gene: TRBV11-2
D gene: NA
J gene: TRBJ2-3

CDR3 protein: CAWSVGGGAYNEQFF
CDR3 DNA: TGTGCCTGGAGTGTTGGCGGGGGGGCCTACAATGAGCAGTTCTTC
clone size: NA
V gene: TRBV30
D gene: TRBD2
J gene: TRBJ2-1

CDR3 protein: CASTEGRNEQFF
CDR3 DNA: TGTGCCAGCACGGAGGGTAGGAATGAGCAGTTCTTC
clone size: NA
V gene: TRBV2
D gene: NA
J gene: TRBJ2-1